The T cell receptor (beta chain) described here comes from a study of blood T cell repertoires in COVID-19. Study-wide background: From the United States, Italy and Spain came samples of acute and convalescent COVID-19. The analysed material was cDNA or gDNA that came from T cells, B-cell-depleted T cells, or PBMCs.

Authors' data handling: Cell counts per sample came from amplifying reference gene primers. Clones were sequenced by immunoSEQ multiplex PCR, and TCRdb holds only the in-frame ones, with some missing. That table is the source of V, J and clone size, and D and trimming were worked out from the DNA. The sample includes 200,000 to 250,000 clones, around 90% of them seen just once. This CDR3 contains 10 residues. V was cut by 8 bases and J by 10 bases, with 11 bases left in between. Enrolled during active infection, Seattle patients were then followed longitudinally. The sequenced material came from peripheral blood. This TCR was recovered from a man in his 60s with COVID-19, enrolled during active disease. The V call is TRBV12-3 or TRBV12-4, the J call TRBJ1-1; no definite D call. The CDR3, as DNA: TGTGCCAGCCACAAATTTTCAGCTTTCTTT. This translates into CASHKFSAFF.